This T cell receptor (beta chain) is from a study of blood T cell repertoires in COVID-19. In the study overall: Both acute and convalescent COVID-19 samples were obtained from the United States, Italy and Spain. Sources were T cells, B-cell-depleted T cells, or PBMCs; the material itself was cDNA or gDNA.

Per the study methods: Estimated nucleated cell counts came from reference gene primer amplification. The assay was immunoSEQ multiplex PCR, and TCRdb's table has in-frame clones only and misses some. V, J and clone size are taken as reported in that table, and D and trimming were inferred from the DNA itself. The sample contains 200,000 to 300,000 clones, around 83% of which appear only once. Looked up from germline, CDR1 is LGHNA and CDR2 is YSLEER. V was shortened by 0 bases and J by 2 bases, with 8 bases between the two germline ends. The CDR3 is 15 amino acids. Sequencing was carried out using peripheral blood. This receptor was taken from a woman aged 60-70 years with active or convalescent COVID-19. The gene calls are TRBV4-3 and TRBJ1-3; D may be TRBD1 (5 bases). The CDR3 protein is CASSQDGGTGNTIYF. Here the CDR3 DNA reads TGCGCCAGCAGCCAAGATGGGGGGACTGGAAACACCATATATTTT.